This T cell receptor beta chain derives from a study of cytomegalovirus exposure and HLA in healthy donors. This clone was seen a handful of times. Its antigen is undetermined. Overall study results and limits: Reportedly, diagnosis of cytomegalovirus status by the classifier showed high specificity and sensitivity. Confirmation in vitro established that three CMV-associated chains were specific for CMV antigens. While the bulk of TCR sequences proved rare, some public TCRs turned up in many donors.

CDR1 and CDR2 (germline): MNHEY, SVGAGI. The CDR3 sequence is 12 residues long. Between the trimmed V and J ends, which lost 8 bases and 2 bases, there was a span of 6 bases. Separation from the approximately 710-subject first cohort characterized the roughly 120-subject validation cohort, to which the donors belonged. TCRdb's table, derived via immunoSEQ multiplex PCR, lists solely in-frame clones and lacks some. The sample holds approximately 160,000 clones, 89% seen once. The sample was PBMCs. The chain combines TRBV6-5 with TRBJ2-2; no clear D gene. This TCR came from a woman younger than 30 in good health and CMV-seropositive. CDR3 in DNA: TGTGCCAGCGCAGGCAACACCGGGGAGCTGTTTTTT. Residues: CASAGNTGELFF.